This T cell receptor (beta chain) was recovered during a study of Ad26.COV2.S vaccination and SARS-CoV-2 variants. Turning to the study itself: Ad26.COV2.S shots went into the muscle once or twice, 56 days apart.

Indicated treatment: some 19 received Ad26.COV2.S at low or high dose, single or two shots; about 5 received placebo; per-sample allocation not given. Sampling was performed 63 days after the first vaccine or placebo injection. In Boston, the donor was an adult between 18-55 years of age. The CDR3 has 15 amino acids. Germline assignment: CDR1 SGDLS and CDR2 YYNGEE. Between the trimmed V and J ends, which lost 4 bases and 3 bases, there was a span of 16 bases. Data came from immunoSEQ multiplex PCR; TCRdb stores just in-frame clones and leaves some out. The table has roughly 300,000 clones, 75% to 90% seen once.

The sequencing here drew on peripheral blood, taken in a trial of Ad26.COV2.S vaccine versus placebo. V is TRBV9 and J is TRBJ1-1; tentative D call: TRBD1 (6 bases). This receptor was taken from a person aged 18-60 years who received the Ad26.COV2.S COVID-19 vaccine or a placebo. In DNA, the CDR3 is TGTGCCAGCAGCCCTCGGACAGCTCGAGACACTGAAGCTTTCTTT. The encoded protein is CASSPRTARDTEAFF.